This paragraph covers one T cell receptor (beta chain) sequence. After extraction with the RNeasy kit, roughly 0.5 to 1 ug of the RNA was reverse transcribed using random hexamers. Amplification of the TCR beta CDR3 was carried out by immunoSEQ multiplex PCR, which spanned a total of 54 Vbeta and 13 Jbeta segments. One entry per CDR3 protein, called by TCRdb with MiXCR from the immunoSEQ multiplex PCR reads. The repertoire includes some 96,000 distinct CDR3 sequences, 95% of them detected once, and 0.25% to 0.35% sits in the top ten. The sample belongs to a study of CD8 T cells in Susac syndrome. Background on the study: Clinically active disease was present in about six of the sequenced Susac syndrome patients. Roughly eight of these patients were in remission.

Sequencing of TCR beta was carried out in blood CD8+ and CD4+ T cells. V gave up 7 bases and J gave up 2 bases, with 11 bases separating them. The length of the CDR3 is 13 residues. Looked up from germline, CDR1 is SNHLY and CDR2 is FYNNEI. The source material was CD8+ T cells from PBMCs. The V gene is TRBV2, the J gene TRBJ1-2; D remains ambiguous. The TCR sequence derives from a human donor with Susac syndrome. The CDR3 DNA follows: TGTGCCAGCACGAGCTCCCCCAACTATGGCTACACCTTC. Amino acid sequence: CASTSSPNYGYTF. Full variable domain (rest looked up from reference TRBV2 and TRBJ1-2): EPEVTQTPSHQVTQMGQEVILRCVPISNHLYFYWYRQILGQKVEFLVSFYNNEISEKSEIFDDQFSVERPDGSNFTLKIRSTKLEDSAMYFCASTSSPNYGYTFGSGTRLTVV.